The T cell receptor beta chain described here comes from a study of T-cell reconstitution after alpha-beta-depleted transplantation in children. Library preparation (for TCRbeta) was performed with unique molecular identifiers. In TCRdb, the PCR reads were re-called with MiXCR into one record per CDR3 protein. This table has about 240,000 distinct CDR3 sequences, roughly a quarter appearing once. CDR1 is MNHEY and CDR2 is SMNVEV in the germline V gene (reference sequence). V dropped 2 bases and J dropped 5 bases, with 19 bases sitting between them. The CDR3 totals 16 residues. In the case of this clonotype: The antigen is not known.

General study points: Some patients showed high day-60 TCRbeta diversity, which derived from surviving recipient T cells and thymic progenitors. Expanded clones from the graft, numbering several hundred, reportedly supplied alpha-beta T cells about two months after transplant. The main origin of T-cell counts and diversity one year after transplant was newly produced T cells.

This chain connects TRBV27 to TRBJ2-7; maybe TRBD2 (5 bases). The starting material was PBMCs, obtained before TCRalphabeta/CD19-depleted stem cell transplant. This TCR was recovered from a girl aged 2-9 years with Fanconi anemia, due to receive a stem cell transplant. CDR3 in amino acids: CASSLMGRRGPDEQYF. In DNA form, the CDR3 reads TGTGCCAGCAGTTTAATGGGCAGGCGCGGGCCTGACGAGCAGTACTTC.